This entry lists 20 T cell receptor beta chains sequenced from one sample in a study of patients and donors after allogeneic stem cell transplantation. MiXCR, run by TCRdb on the RT-PCR reads, gives a single entry per CDR3 protein. The sample contains around 1,800 distinct CDR3 sequences, around 14% of which appear only once. The sequenced sample was blood, either unsorted or a sorted T cell fraction (not recorded which). Source of these receptors: a human donor who was either an allogeneic HSCT recipient or a stem cell or donor lymphocyte infusion donor (not recorded which). It is not recorded whose cells these are; they may come from a transplant donor.

The genes are TRBV4-1 and TRBJ1-1, with D uncertain. CDR1 MGHRA and CDR2 YSYEKL come from the germline V gene. The CDR3 runs 13 residues. V lost 3 bases and J lost 1, with 6 bases in between. CDR3 sequence (DNA): TGCGCCAGCAGCCACCCAAAGAACACTGAAGCTTTCTTT. This sequence encodes CASSHPKNTEAFF.

V usage is TRBV30 and J usage is TRBJ1-1; D remains ambiguous. The length of the CDR3 is 15 residues. V lost 0 bases and J lost 3, with 14 bases in between. Germline V gene lookup returns CDR1 GTSNPN and CDR2 SVGIG (reference sequence). As DNA, the CDR3 is TGTGCCTGGAGTGTACATGGAGGGCTGGACACTGAAGCTTTCTTT. This codes for CAWSVHGGLDTEAFF.

This clonotype was detected only a few times. V and J are TRBV9 and TRBJ2-1; 7 bases fit TRBD1. Germline assignment: CDR1 SGDLS and CDR2 YYNGEE. This CDR3 is built from 15 residues. V trimming: 4 bases; J trimming: 9 bases; junction bases outside the gene matches: 13. The CDR3 nucleotides are TGTGCCAGCAGCCCCTCGCCGACAGGGCCAGGTGAGCAGTTCTTC. Its translation: CASSPSPTGPGEQFF.

The chain carries TRBV6-2 or TRBV6-3 and TRBJ2-7, with D possibly being TRBD2 (5 bases). CDR3 length: 13 residues. V lost 7 bases and J lost 6, with 16 bases in between. Germline values: CDR1 MNHEY, CDR2 SVGEGT. The DNA of the CDR3 is TGTGCCAGCAATAAGGAAGCCCGGGGCGAGCAGTACTTC. This sequence encodes CASNKEARGEQYF.

This clonotype has a handful of counts. This chain connects TRBV29-1 to TRBJ1-1; D is undetermined. The V and J ends lost 3 bases and 1 base respectively, with 6 bases between them. CDR3 length: 12 residues. Germline CDR1 is SQVTM and CDR2 is ANQGSEA. Written as DNA, the CDR3 is TGCAGCGTTGACTTAGGGAACACTGAAGCTTTCTTT. Translation gives CSVDLGNTEAFF.

By frequency in the sample, this clonotype is large. The chain employs TRBV5-1 and TRBJ2-5, with 8 bases fitting TRBD2. The CDR3 spans 13 residues. Trimming took 5 bases from V and 4 from J; bases not matched to a gene: 4. Germline CDR1 SGHRS, CDR2 YFSETQ. The CDR3 nucleotides are TGCGCCAGCAGTTTAGCGGGGCGAGAGACCCAGTACTTC. It yields the protein CASSLAGRETQYF.

The gene calls are TRBV30 and TRBJ2-7, with a possible D match to TRBD1 (7 bases). The CDR3 runs 14 residues. The germline gives CDR1 GTSNPN, CDR2 SVGIG (reference sequence). Trimming pared 0 bases from V and 6 bases from J, leaving 15 bases between. The CDR3 spells CAWSVAGTAGEQYV. CDR3 nucleotides: TGTGCCTGGAGTGTAGCAGGGACAGCGGGCGAGCAGTACGTC.

This clonotype was seen a handful of times. The chain joins TRBV20-1 to TRBJ2-1; 7 positions agree with TRBD2. The CDR3 contains 12 residues. In germline, CDR1 is DFQATT, CDR2 SNEGSKA (reference sequence). The V gene end was trimmed by 7 bases and the J gene end by 9 bases; junction bases not matched to a gene: 9. Here the CDR3 DNA reads TGCAGTGTCTACCGGGGGGAGCGTGAGCAGTTCTTC. Translation gives CSVYRGEREQFF.

This clonotype showed up just a few times. The genes are TRBV12-3 or TRBV12-4 and TRBJ2-1; the D is unclear. Trimming left V 6 bases short and J 4 bases short, with 7 bases between. This CDR3 has 12 amino acids. The CDR3 reads CASSSLYNEQFF. Here the CDR3 DNA reads TGTGCCAGCAGCTCCTTATACAATGAGCAGTTCTTC.

This clonotype was detected a few times. The rearrangement joins TRBV12-3 or TRBV12-4 to TRBJ2-7; 7 bases agree with TRBD1. The trim removed 5 bases at V and 4 bases at J, leaving 2 bases unmatched. The CDR3 runs to 12 residues. CDR3 sequence: CASSRQGYEQYV. The CDR3, as DNA: TGTGCCAGCAGTCGACAGGGTTACGAGCAGTACGTC.

The chain's CDR3 is CASSFNGHYGYTF. The DNA of the CDR3 is TGTGCCAGCAGTTTCAACGGACACTATGGCTACACCTTC. The J gene is TRBJ1-2, the V gene TRBV12-3 or TRBV12-4; D uncertain. This CDR3 spans 13 amino acids. With 3 bases removed from V and 3 bases from J, the gap between germline ends came to 8 bases.

The chain combines TRBV28 with TRBJ2-4, with TRBD2 matching 10 bases. The CDR3 spans 15 residues. CDR1 and CDR2 from the germline V gene are MDHEN and SYDVKM. Trimming cost V 3 bases and J 9 bases; bases outside gene matches: 8. The DNA of the CDR3 is TGTGCCAGCAGTTTGGCTAGCGGGGGCGGTAGCATTCAGTACTTC. It yields the protein CASSLASGGGSIQYF.

This clonotype was counted between two and nine times. The V and J genes are TRBV2 and TRBJ2-1; the D is unclear. Trimming shortened V by 3 bases and J by 14 bases, and 17 bases separated the two germline ends. In germline, CDR1 is SNHLY, CDR2 FYNNEI. CDR3 length equals 13 residues. CDR3 DNA: TGTGCCAGCAGTGAGGAAAGGGTCAGAGAGAAGTTCTTC. Amino acids: CASSEERVREKFF.

In its sample, this clonotype ranks as large. The chain couples TRBV30 to TRBJ2-3; D unclear. CDR1 and CDR2 (germline): GTSNPN, SVGIG (reference sequence). The CDR3 loop spans 11 amino acids. V gave up 0 bases and J gave up 12 bases, with 10 bases separating them. In DNA form, the CDR3 reads TGTGCCTGGAGTGTAAGTCGGGTCCAGTATTTT. This translates into CAWSVSRVQYF.

The gene calls are TRBV7-6 and TRBJ2-5; D not certain. CDR3 length: 13 amino acids. Between the trimmed V and J ends, which lost 1 base and 5 bases, there was a span of 8 bases. The germline V gene encodes CDR1 SGHVS and CDR2 FNYEAQ. The CDR3 DNA sequence: TGTGCCAGCAGCTTAGTTCAAGGGGAGACCCAGTACTTC. This encodes CASSLVQGETQYF.

This clonotype is judged medium-sized. The V gene is TRBV7-3, the J gene TRBJ2-3; D remains ambiguous. The V and J ends lost 4 bases and 3 bases respectively, with 11 bases between them. Germline CDR1 is SGHTA and CDR2 is FQGTGA. The length of the CDR3 is 14 residues. The CDR3 DNA sequence: TGTGCCAGCAGCTCTCTGACTGGGACAGATACGCAGTATTTT. It translates to CASSSLTGTDTQYF.

By proportion, this clonotype is medium-sized. J is TRBJ1-1 and V is TRBV7-2, with TRBD1 matching over 10 bases. Germline loops: CDR1 SGHTA, CDR2 FQGNSA. This CDR3 region has 15 residues. The V segment lost 3 bases and the J segment 4 bases; nucleotides outside the gene matches: 5. The CDR3 protein is CASSFDRGRITEAFF. DNA of the CDR3: TGTGCCAGCAGCTTTGACAGGGGGCGGATCACTGAAGCTTTCTTT.

By proportion, this clonotype is medium-sized. The J gene is TRBJ2-2, the V gene TRBV7-2; 7 bases agree with TRBD1. The CDR3 is made up of 15 amino acids. Germline lookup yields CDR1 SGHTA and CDR2 FQGNSA. Trimming removed 4 bases from V and 5 bases from J; junction bases left unmatched: 7. This CDR3 reads CASSYKGGLTGELFF. In nucleotides, the CDR3 is TGTGCCAGCAGCTACAAAGGGGGCTTGACCGGGGAGCTGTTTTTT.

This clonotype has just a few counts. V gene TRBV20-1 combines with J gene TRBJ2-1; possibly TRBD2 for D (5 bases). V was cut by 5 bases and J by 2 bases, with 10 bases left in between. The germline CDR1 and CDR2 sequences are DFQATT and SNEGSKA (reference sequence). CDR3 length: 13 residues. The CDR3 DNA follows: TGCAGTGCTTCTTTGCGGGCCTACAATGAGCAGTTCTTC. Translating gives CSASLRAYNEQFF.

By share, this clonotype ranks as medium-sized. V and J are TRBV5-8 and TRBJ2-7, with 9 positions matching TRBD1. This CDR3 has 14 amino acids. V dropped 4 bases and J dropped 3; count of bases not matched to a gene: 5. The V gene's germline CDR1 is SGHTS and CDR2 YDEGEE. The CDR3 loop is CASSRDRERYEQYF. CDR3 nucleotides: TGTGCCAGCAGCCGGGACAGGGAGCGCTACGAGCAGTACTTC.